The sequence of this T cell receptor beta chain was determined in a study of tumor and adjacent non-tumor tissue in lung cancer. This sample's RNA came from whole unsorted tissue. The CDR3 has 15 amino acids. Germline CDR1 MNHEY, CDR2 SVGEGT. A modified ARM-PCR protocol with three rounds of nested PCR amplified TCRbeta. Via MiXCR, TCRdb re-called the multiplex PCR reads, giving one row per CDR3 protein. The sample lists approximately 79,000 distinct CDR3 sequences, 61% occurring once. Details on this clonotype: The junction does not match germline at one end; this may be a read error.

This receptor was obtained from a man aged 65-85 years with non-small cell lung cancer. The sample comprised lung tumor tissue. This chain links TRBV6-2 or TRBV6-3 with TRBJ2-1; D perhaps matches TRBD1 (6 bases). In DNA, the CDR3 is TGTGCCAGCAGCAACTTCGGACAGAACCGCAATGAGAAGTTCTTC. Its protein product is CASSNFGQNRNEKFF.